The clone carrying this T cell receptor (beta chain) was found a few times. Its specificity is unknown. Profiling of TCR beta VDJ combinations and CDR3 sequences used genomic DNA as template. One entry per CDR3 protein, called by TCRdb with MiXCR from the reads. Found here are 200,000 or so distinct CDR3 sequences, 50% to 75% of them singletons; the top ten hold 35% to 55%. This entry comes from a study of CD8+CD57+ T cells in acquired aplastic anemia. About the research overall: Sorted CD4+ and CD8+ cells gave a mean 3.2 ug DNA, range about 0.19 to 27.4 ug.

The CDR3 length is 13 residues. Per the germline V gene, CDR1 is SNHLY and CDR2 is FYNNEI. The V end was cut by 4 bases, the J end by 1 base, with 8 bases between. The study, taken as a whole, reports: Significance was not reached for CD8+ Simpson's diversity between patients and controls.

The sequencing input was sorted CD4+, CD8+, or CD8+CD57+ T cells (not recorded which) from PBMCs. The receptor's source is a human donor with severe aplastic anemia or a healthy control (not recorded which). The chain links TRBV2 to TRBJ2-7; unclear D gene. CDR3 protein: CASSVGQSYEQYF. CDR3 DNA: TGTGCCAGCAGTGTAGGGCAGTCCTACGAGCAGTACTTC. Full variable domain (missing parts from reference TRBV2 and TRBJ2-7): EPEVTQTPSHQVTQMGQEVILRCVPISNHLYFYWYRQILGQKVEFLVSFYNNEISEKSEIFDDQFSVERPDGSNFTLKIRSTKLEDSAMYFCASSVGQSYEQYFGPGTRLTVT.